These T cell receptor beta chains were read from a single sample in a study of human T cells and chemical hapten exposure. TCRdb reprocessed the RACE reads via MiXCR and lists one record per CDR3 protein. The data hold 180,000 or so distinct CDR3 sequences, with about 25% observed a single time. Sequencing was performed on whole blood, taken in connection with sensitization to the hapten diphenylcyclopropenone (DPC). These receptors were collected from a woman in her thirties or forties with alopecia areata. Some clones in this sample may be carry-over from other donors' samples. CDR3s include the opening cysteine and the closing phenylalanine or tryptophan. The D gene is left open where the match is weak. A clone size is listed for some rows: how often the clone was seen (once, few, many), or a class if it is expanded.

cdr3_nt | cdr3_aa | j_call | v_call | clone_size | d_call | cdr3_length
TGTGCCAGCTCACGTCAAACGGAGGCCCAGTACTTC | CASSRQTEAQYF | TRBJ2-5 | TRBV18 | . | . | 12
TGCGCCAGCAGCGACGGGACACCTGCGAACACTGAAGCTTTCTTT | CASSDGTPANTEAFF | TRBJ1-1 | TRBV5-1 | . | . | 15
TGTGCAAGTCGCTCTGGACAGTCCCACGTCGACTACGAGCAGTACTTC | CASRSGQSHVDYEQYF | TRBJ2-7 | TRBV12-2 | . | . | 16
TGTGCCAGCAGTTTTTCAGGGGCCGCAGATACGCAGTATTTT | CASSFSGAADTQYF | TRBJ2-3 | TRBV27 | . | . | 14
TGTGCCAGCAGCGTATCGAGTCAACCCGGCTACGAGCAGTACTTC | CASSVSSQPGYEQYF | TRBJ2-7 | TRBV9 | . | . | 15
TGTGCCTCGCGGACTAGCGGGAGGACCAATAAGCAGTTCTTC | CASRTSGRTNKQFF | TRBJ2-1 | TRBV10-3 | . | TRBD2 | 14
TGCGCCAGCAGCCGCGAGGGCAGACCACTAAGGGGGAATGGCACAGATACGCAGTATTTT | CASSREGRPLRGNGTDTQYF | TRBJ2-3 | TRBV5-1 | . | . | 20
TGCAGTGCTAGAGGGTCTAGCGGGATCATTCAGTACTTC | CSARGSSGIIQYF | TRBJ2-4 | TRBV20-1 | once | TRBD2 | 13
TGTGCCATCAGTGAGTCAAGGCCAGAACTAAACAATGAGCAGTTCTTC | CAISESRPELNNEQFF | TRBJ2-1 | TRBV10-3 | . | . | 16
TGCGCCAGCAGCTCCTTTCGGGGGAACACTGAAGCTTTCTTT | CASSSFRGNTEAFF | TRBJ1-1 | TRBV5-1 | once | . | 14